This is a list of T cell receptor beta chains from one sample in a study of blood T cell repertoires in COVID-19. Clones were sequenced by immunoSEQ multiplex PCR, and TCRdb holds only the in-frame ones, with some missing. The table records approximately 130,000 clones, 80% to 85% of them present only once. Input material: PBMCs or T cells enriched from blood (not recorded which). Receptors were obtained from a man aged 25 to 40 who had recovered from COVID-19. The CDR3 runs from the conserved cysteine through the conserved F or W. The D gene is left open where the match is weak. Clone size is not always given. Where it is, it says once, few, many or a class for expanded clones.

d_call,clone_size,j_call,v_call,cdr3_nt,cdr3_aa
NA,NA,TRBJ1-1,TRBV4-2,TGTGCCAGCAGCCAAGATCAAGGGGGTCTACGCAACACTGAAGCTTTCTTT,CASSQDQGGLRNTEAFF
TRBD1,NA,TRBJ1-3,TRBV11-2,TGTGCCAGCAGCCCACTGGACAGGGGGTTTAGAAACACCATATATTTT,CASSPLDRGFRNTIYF
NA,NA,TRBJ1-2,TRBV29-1,TGCAGCGTTGAAGATTATCCCGAACAGCAATATGGCTACACCTTC,CSVEDYPEQQYGYTF
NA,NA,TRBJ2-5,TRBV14,TGTGCCAGCAGCCAGGCTACAGGTTGGGAGACCCAGTACTTC,CASSQATGWETQYF
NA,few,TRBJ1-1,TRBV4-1,TGCGCCAGCAGCCAAGCTATAGACTCAGTTGAAGCTTTCTTT,CASSQAIDSVEAFF
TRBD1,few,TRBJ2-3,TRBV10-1,TGCGCCAGCAGCGCCTCCCGGGACAGGATATCCACAGATACGCAGTATTTT,CASSASRDRISTDTQYF
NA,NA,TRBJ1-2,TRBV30,TGTGCCTGGAGTATTTCTAGAGGCTACACCTTC,CAWSISRGYTF
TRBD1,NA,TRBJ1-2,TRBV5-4,TGTGCCAGCAGCTTTCCGGGACAGGCTTCGAACTATGGCTACACCTTC,CASSFPGQASNYGYTF
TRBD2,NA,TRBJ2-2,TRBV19,TGTGCCAGTAGCGCCCTGGAGGCGGGGGAAAACACCGGGGAGCTGTTTTTT,CASSALEAGENTGELFF
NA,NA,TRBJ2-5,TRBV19,TGTGCCACAAAACAAGGGGGTGTGAGCGGTGAGACCCAGTACTTC,CATKQGGVSGETQYF
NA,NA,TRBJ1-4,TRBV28,TGTGCCAGCAGCAGCCGGAGGAGGGGTGAAAAACTGTTTTTT,CASSSRRRGEKLFF
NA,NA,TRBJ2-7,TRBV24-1,TGTGCCACCAGTGCTTCTTACGAGCAGTACTTC,CATSASYEQYF
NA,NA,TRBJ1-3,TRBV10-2,TGCGCCAGCAGTTTAGGACAGCCGAGCTCTGGAAACACCATATATTTT,CASSLGQPSSGNTIYF
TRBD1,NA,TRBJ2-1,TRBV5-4,TGTGCCAGCAGCCGACAGGGGTCCTATGAGCAGTTCTTC,CASSRQGSYEQFF
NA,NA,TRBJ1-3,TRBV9,TGTGCCAGCAGCCGCACAGTAACCTCTGGAAACACCATATATTTT,CASSRTVTSGNTIYF
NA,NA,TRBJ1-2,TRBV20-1,TGCAGTTACCCTTCGACAGCTTCCTACACCTTC,CSYPSTASYTF
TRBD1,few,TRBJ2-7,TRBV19,TGTGCCAGTAGGACAGGGCGAAAAATGGTGGAGGAGCAGTACTTC,CASRTGRKMVEEQYF
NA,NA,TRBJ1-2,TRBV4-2,TGTGCCAGCAGAACTTCCAGCGAGGTTATTGGCTACACCTTC,CASRTSSEVIGYTF
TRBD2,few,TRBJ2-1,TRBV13,TGTGCCAGCAGCGTAGGGACTAGCGGACAGGATGAGCAGTTCTTC,CASSVGTSGQDEQFF
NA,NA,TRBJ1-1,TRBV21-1,TGTGCCAGCAGCCCCGACCCGGGTAACGTCACTGAAGCTTTCTTT,CASSPDPGNVTEAFF
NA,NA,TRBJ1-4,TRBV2,TGTGCCAGCAGTGGCACGAGCGAACATAAAGAAACTGAAAAACTGTTTTTT,CASSGTSEHKETEKLFF
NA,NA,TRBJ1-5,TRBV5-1,TGCGCCAGCAGCTTGGGGTCAGGAAGCAATCAGCCCCAGCATTTT,CASSLGSGSNQPQHF
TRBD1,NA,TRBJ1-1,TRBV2,TGTGCCAGCAGTGCGTCAGGACAGGGCAACACTGAAGCTTTCTTT,CASSASGQGNTEAFF
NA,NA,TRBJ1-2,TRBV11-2,TGTGCCAGCAGCCGAGGACAGAGCGCTAACTATGGCTACACCTTC,CASSRGQSANYGYTF
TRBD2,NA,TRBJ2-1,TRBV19,TGTGCCAGTAGTTTCACAATTAGCGGGAGTTCCTACAATGAGCAGTTCTTC,CASSFTISGSSYNEQFF
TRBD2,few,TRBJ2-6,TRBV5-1,TGCGCCAGCGCGGGGGAACTAAGTGGGGCCAACGTCCTGACTTTC,CASAGELSGANVLTF
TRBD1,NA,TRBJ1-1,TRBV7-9,TGTGCCAGCAGCGAAGGACAGGGAGAGACTGAAGCTTTCTTT,CASSEGQGETEAFF
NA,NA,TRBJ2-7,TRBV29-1,TGCAGCGTTGAAGACGGGAACTCCTACGAGCAGTACTTC,CSVEDGNSYEQYF
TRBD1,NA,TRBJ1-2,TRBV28,TGTGCCAGCCGACAGGGTTCTCTGGTCTATGGCTACACCTTC,CASRQGSLVYGYTF
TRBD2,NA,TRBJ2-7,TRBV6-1,TGTGCCAGCAGTGATGGACTAGCGGGGGGTTACGAGCAGTACTTC,CASSDGLAGGYEQYF
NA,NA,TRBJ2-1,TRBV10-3,TGTGCCATCAGTGCTCCGGGAGAGAGGGACAATGAGCAGTTCTTC,CAISAPGERDNEQFF
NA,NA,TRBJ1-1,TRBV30,TGTGCCTGGGGGACAACTCCGCCGGCTTTCTTT,CAWGTTPPAFF
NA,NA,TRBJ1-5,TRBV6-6,TGTGCCAGCACGAGCGCATATAGCAATCAGCCCCAGCATTTT,CASTSAYSNQPQHF